This entry is about one TCR beta chain. Ten or more counts support this clonotype. Its antigen remains unidentified. No qualities accompany the bases; no much larger clone lies one base away. This specimen belongs to a study of CD8 T cells in ankylosing spondylitis (dated by TCRdb to about 2017). A note on the overall study: The study set out to find disease-linked TCR variants by profiling T cell receptor beta repertoires in ankylosing spondylitis patients and healthy donors. The full study cohort was made up of over 20 ankylosing spondylitis patients and 95 to 130 healthy donors. Peripheral blood was sampled, and synovial fluid was also collected from ankylosing spondylitis patients.

From a lookup of the germline V gene (reference sequence), CDR1 and CDR2 are LNHNV and YYDKDF. The CDR3 runs 15 amino acids, cysteine and phenylalanine included. The CDR3 DNA has 45 bases and is translated from base 1. The V end loses 0 bases and the J end loses 2 bases, and a stretch of 11 bases separates them. Findings and caveats that apply to the study as a whole: The disease-linked clones were reported as significantly enriched in matched synovial fluid samples from ankylosing spondylitis patients. Blood from ankylosing spondylitis patients appeared to be characterized by a TCR beta motif composed of about eight highly homologous amino acid variants. Some TCR beta motif variants had previously been reported in synovial fluid and blood of reactive arthritis patients, which suggested common disease-initiation mechanisms. A CD8+ phenotype was shown by the disease-linked clones, which were found at relatively low frequencies in peripheral blood.

Sequencing used an Illumina HiSeq 2500. Quantitative 5'-RACE with molecular barcodes was the method used to prepare the TCR beta libraries. In the authors' own workflow: Disease-linked TCR variants were identified with a new computational method built on a probabilistic model of VDJ rearrangement. TCRdb trimmed public reads at Q25 via fastp, called clones via MiXCR and kept in-frame beta chains. Rows with one shared CDR3 protein collapse into an entry with the most common genes and DNA. These V and J calls rely on TCRdb rather than the paper's analysis. The sample yields 200,000 to 250,000 distinct CDR3 sequences; around a tenth were counted once. The top ten clonotypes cover 6% to 7.5% of the sample.

In this chain, TRBV15 is recombined with TRBJ2-7; no D gene is confidently identified. The origin of this receptor is a male donor with ankylosing spondylitis or in good health (not recorded which). Sequenced: blood, either unsorted or a sorted T cell fraction (not recorded which). The bases read TGTGCCACCAGCAGAGATATACTCCCGACCTACGAGCAGTACTTC. It encodes CATSRDILPTYEQYF.